These T cell receptor beta chains were read from a single sample in a study of metastatic and nonmetastatic thyroid tumors. TCRdb reanalyzed the PCR reads with MiXCR. The table records about 40,000 clones, roughly 11% of them present only once. Sequenced material: blood. These receptor sequences come from a female donor with papillary thyroid cancer or a benign thyroid nodule (not recorded which). Some clones in this sample may be carry-over from other donors' samples. CDR3s include the opening cysteine and the closing phenylalanine or tryptophan. A D gene is named only where the DNA matches it firmly. A row's size may be missing; if present it is once, few, many or a size class.

j_call: TRBJ2-7; clone_size: many; v_call: TRBV12-3/TRBV12-4; d_call: .; cdr3_nt: TGTGCCAGCAGTCCCGTGGGGTCCTACGAGCAGTACTTC; cdr3_aa: CASSPVGSYEQYF
j_call: TRBJ2-5; clone_size: medium-sized; v_call: TRBV11-3; d_call: TRBD2; cdr3_nt: TGTGCCAGCCGGAAAAGGACTAGTTCCCAGGAGACCCAGTACTTC; cdr3_aa: CASRKRTSSQETQYF
j_call: TRBJ1-5; clone_size: few; v_call: TRBV19; d_call: TRBD1; cdr3_nt: TGTGCCAGTAGTAGGGACAGATATCAGCCCCAGCATTTT; cdr3_aa: CASSRDRYQPQHF
j_call: TRBJ1-3; clone_size: many; v_call: TRBV6-4; d_call: .; cdr3_nt: TGTGCCAGCAGCCTCTACCTCACATTGGGGCCCGGAAACACCATATATTTT; cdr3_aa: CASSLYLTLGPGNTIYF
j_call: TRBJ2-1; clone_size: .; v_call: TRBV6-1; d_call: .; cdr3_nt: TGTGCCAGCAGTGATCGCGTGAATCACAATGAGCAGTTCTTC; cdr3_aa: CASSDRVNHNEQFF
j_call: TRBJ2-3; clone_size: many; v_call: TRBV7-9; d_call: .; cdr3_nt: TGTGCCAGCAGCTTAGGATCCACTGCAGATACGCAGTATTTT; cdr3_aa: CASSLGSTADTQYF
j_call: TRBJ2-5; clone_size: many; v_call: TRBV24-1; d_call: TRBD2; cdr3_nt: TGTGCCACTCGGGGGGAGCAAGAGACCCAGTACTTC; cdr3_aa: CATRGEQETQYF
j_call: TRBJ2-1; clone_size: many; v_call: TRBV20-1; d_call: TRBD2; cdr3_nt: TGCAGTGCTGGCGTCCCGGGACTAGCGGGAGGGTTCTATGAGCAGTTCTTC; cdr3_aa: CSAGVPGLAGGFYEQFF
j_call: TRBJ1-2; clone_size: many; v_call: TRBV6-5; d_call: .; cdr3_nt: TGTGCCAGCAGTTACAGGGGAGCGCATGGCTACACCTTC; cdr3_aa: CASSYRGAHGYTF
j_call: TRBJ2-1; clone_size: many; v_call: TRBV11-1; d_call: TRBD2; cdr3_nt: TGTGCCAGCAGCTTAGCGCTAGCGGGAGCCTACAATGAGCAGTTCTTC; cdr3_aa: CASSLALAGAYNEQFF
j_call: TRBJ2-2; clone_size: many; v_call: TRBV27; d_call: .; cdr3_nt: TGTGCCAGCAGTTTATGGGGCGGGAACACCGGGGAGCTGTTTTTT; cdr3_aa: CASSLWGGNTGELFF
j_call: TRBJ2-1; clone_size: many; v_call: TRBV11-3; d_call: TRBD2; cdr3_nt: TGTGCCAGCAGCCAAGGGACTAGCGGGAAAAATGAGCAGTTCTTC; cdr3_aa: CASSQGTSGKNEQFF
j_call: TRBJ2-1; clone_size: many; v_call: TRBV11-3; d_call: .; cdr3_nt: TGTGCCAGCAAAACGAGCGGGCGGTCCTACAATGAGCAGTTCTTC; cdr3_aa: CASKTSGRSYNEQFF
j_call: TRBJ1-3; clone_size: .; v_call: TRBV9; d_call: TRBD1; cdr3_nt: TGTGCCAGCAGCGCCTCGACAGGGGTTGGAAACACCATATATTTT; cdr3_aa: CASSASTGVGNTIYF
j_call: TRBJ2-2; clone_size: .; v_call: TRBV20-1; d_call: .; cdr3_nt: TGCAGTGCTTTCCTCTCTAGCGCCGGGGAGCTGTTTTTT; cdr3_aa: CSAFLSSAGELFF
j_call: TRBJ2-2; clone_size: few; v_call: TRBV10-1; d_call: .; cdr3_nt: TGCGCCAGCAGTGTGTCTGGATGGGTCTGGGAGCTGTTTTTT; cdr3_aa: CASSVSGWVWELFF
j_call: TRBJ2-2; clone_size: many; v_call: TRBV15; d_call: TRBD2; cdr3_nt: TGTGCCACCAGCAGAGATAGGACTAGCGGGAACACCGGGGAGCTGTTTTTT; cdr3_aa: CATSRDRTSGNTGELFF
j_call: TRBJ2-7; clone_size: many; v_call: TRBV3-1; d_call: TRBD2; cdr3_nt: TGTGCCAGCAGCCACGGGACTAGCGGGAGTCGAGAGCAGTACTTC; cdr3_aa: CASSHGTSGSREQYF
j_call: TRBJ1-4; clone_size: .; v_call: TRBV11-3; d_call: .; cdr3_nt: TGTGCCAGCAGCGTGGGGAGCACGCCGGCAACTAATGAAAAACTGTTTTTT; cdr3_aa: CASSVGSTPATNEKLFF
j_call: TRBJ2-7; clone_size: .; v_call: TRBV3-1; d_call: TRBD1; cdr3_nt: TGTGCCAGCAGCCATAGGGGACAGGGGGCGCGGGAGCAGTACTTC; cdr3_aa: CASSHRGQGAREQYF
j_call: TRBJ2-3; clone_size: many; v_call: TRBV9; d_call: .; cdr3_nt: TGTGCCAGCAGCGGTGGCGGGAGCACAGATACGCAGTATTTT; cdr3_aa: CASSGGGSTDTQYF
j_call: TRBJ2-1; clone_size: .; v_call: TRBV4-2; d_call: .; cdr3_nt: TGTGCCAGCAGCCAAAGGGCCTCCGGGTACAATGAGCAGTTCTTC; cdr3_aa: CASSQRASGYNEQFF
j_call: TRBJ1-4; clone_size: many; v_call: TRBV5-1; d_call: .; cdr3_nt: TGCGCCAGCAGCTTGGCCCCCGCGGGACGTGAAAAACTGTTTTTT; cdr3_aa: CASSLAPAGREKLFF
j_call: TRBJ2-7; clone_size: many; v_call: TRBV15; d_call: TRBD1; cdr3_nt: TGTGCCACCAGCAGAGAAAGCCAGGGTTATACAGGGGGCTACGAGCAGTACTTC; cdr3_aa: CATSRESQGYTGGYEQYF
j_call: TRBJ2-7; clone_size: many; v_call: TRBV19; d_call: .; cdr3_nt: TGTGCCAGTAGTATCAGGTCCGGACGCGACGAGCAGTACTTC; cdr3_aa: CASSIRSGRDEQYF
j_call: TRBJ2-1; clone_size: many; v_call: TRBV10-3; d_call: .; cdr3_nt: TGTGCCATCAGTGAGTTAGCTATCCCCAACAATGAGCAGTTCTTC; cdr3_aa: CAISELAIPNNEQFF
j_call: TRBJ1-4; clone_size: many; v_call: TRBV13; d_call: .; cdr3_nt: TGTGCCAGCAGCTTGGGGCGTGGAAAACTGTTTTTT; cdr3_aa: CASSLGRGKLFF
j_call: TRBJ2-5; clone_size: .; v_call: TRBV5-1; d_call: TRBD2; cdr3_nt: TGTGCCAGCAGCTTTGCGGGGGTTACCCGAGGGGAGACCCATTACTTC; cdr3_aa: CASSFAGVTRGETHYF
j_call: TRBJ2-5; clone_size: .; v_call: TRBV11-3; d_call: .; cdr3_nt: TGTGCCAGCAGCTTAAATCAGAGAGAGACCCAGTACTTC; cdr3_aa: CASSLNQRETQYF
j_call: TRBJ1-2; clone_size: many; v_call: TRBV4-3; d_call: .; cdr3_nt: TGCGCCAGCAGCCAAGATGGGGGTATATATGGCTACACCTTC; cdr3_aa: CASSQDGGIYGYTF
j_call: TRBJ1-5; clone_size: many; v_call: TRBV6-2/TRBV6-3; d_call: TRBD1; cdr3_nt: TGTGCCAGCAGTTATTCCCCGACAGGGGGCCATCAGCCCCAGCATTTT; cdr3_aa: CASSYSPTGGHQPQHF
j_call: TRBJ2-5; clone_size: many; v_call: TRBV12-3/TRBV12-4; d_call: .; cdr3_nt: TGTGCCAGCAGTTTAGCCAGTAGCGGTCCAGAGACCCAGTACTTC; cdr3_aa: CASSLASSGPETQYF
j_call: TRBJ1-1; clone_size: medium-sized; v_call: TRBV20-1; d_call: .; cdr3_nt: TGCAGTGCAACCGGGACTGATATGGTGAACACTGAAGCTTTCTTT; cdr3_aa: CSATGTDMVNTEAFF
j_call: TRBJ2-7; clone_size: .; v_call: TRBV9; d_call: .; cdr3_nt: TGTGCCAGCAGCGTAAAGGTAATTAACGAGCAGTACTTC; cdr3_aa: CASSVKVINEQYF
j_call: TRBJ2-7; clone_size: .; v_call: TRBV28; d_call: .; cdr3_nt: TGTGCCAGCAGTTTACGCCGGGGACATCAGTACTTC; cdr3_aa: CASSLRRGHQYF
j_call: TRBJ2-2; clone_size: few; v_call: TRBV7-9; d_call: TRBD1; cdr3_nt: TGTGCCAGCAGCCGACAGGGCCCCGGGGAGCTGTTTTTT; cdr3_aa: CASSRQGPGELFF